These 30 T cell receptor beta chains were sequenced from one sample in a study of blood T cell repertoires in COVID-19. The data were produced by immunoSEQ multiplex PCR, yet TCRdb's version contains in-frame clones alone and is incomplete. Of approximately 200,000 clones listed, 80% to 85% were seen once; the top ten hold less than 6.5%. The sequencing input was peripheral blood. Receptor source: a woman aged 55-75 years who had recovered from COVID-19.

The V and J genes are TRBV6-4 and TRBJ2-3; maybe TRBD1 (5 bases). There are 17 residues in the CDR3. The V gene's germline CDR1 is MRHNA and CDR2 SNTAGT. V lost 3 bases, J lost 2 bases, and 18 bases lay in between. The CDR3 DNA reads TGTGCCAGCAGTGAAAGGGGCTTAGACTTCTACACAGATACGCAGTATTTT. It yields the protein CASSERGLDFYTDTQYF.

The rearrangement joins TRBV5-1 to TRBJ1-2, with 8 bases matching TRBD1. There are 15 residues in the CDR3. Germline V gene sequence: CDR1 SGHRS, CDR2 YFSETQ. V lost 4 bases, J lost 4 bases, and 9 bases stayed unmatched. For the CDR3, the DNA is TGCGCCAGCAGCACGCAGGGGGCTCTCGGCTATGGCTACACCTTC. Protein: CASSTQGALGYGYTF.

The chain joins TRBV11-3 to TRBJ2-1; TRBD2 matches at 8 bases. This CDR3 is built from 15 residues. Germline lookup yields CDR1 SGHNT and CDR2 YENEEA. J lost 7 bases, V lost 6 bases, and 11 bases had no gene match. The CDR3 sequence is CASSSGGPRLNEQFF. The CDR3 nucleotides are TGTGCCAGCAGTTCGGGGGGGCCTCGTTTAAATGAGCAGTTCTTC. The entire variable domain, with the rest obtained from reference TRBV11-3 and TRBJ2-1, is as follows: EAGVVQSPRYKIIEKKQPVAFWCNPISGHNTLYWYLQNLGQGPELLIRYENEEAVDDSQLPKDRFSAERLKGVDSTLKIQPAELGDSAVYLCASSSGGPRLNEQFFGPGTRLTVL.

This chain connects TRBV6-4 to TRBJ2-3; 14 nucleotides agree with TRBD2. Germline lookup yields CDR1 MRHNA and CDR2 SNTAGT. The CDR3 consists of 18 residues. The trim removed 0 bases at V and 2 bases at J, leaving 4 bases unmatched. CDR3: CASSDSGTSGGPTDTQYF. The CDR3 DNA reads TGTGCCAGCAGTGACTCCGGGACTAGCGGGGGCCCCACAGATACGCAGTATTTT.

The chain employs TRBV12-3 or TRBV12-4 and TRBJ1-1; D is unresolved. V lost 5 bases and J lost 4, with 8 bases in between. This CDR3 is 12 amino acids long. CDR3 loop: CASSVRSTEAFF. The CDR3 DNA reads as TGTGCCAGCAGTGTCCGGAGCACTGAAGCTTTCTTT.

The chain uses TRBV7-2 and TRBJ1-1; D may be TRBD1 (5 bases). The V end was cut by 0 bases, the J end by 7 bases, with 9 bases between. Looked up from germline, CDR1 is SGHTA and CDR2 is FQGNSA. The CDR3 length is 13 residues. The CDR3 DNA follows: TGTGCCAGCAGCTTAGCGGGTAGGGGTGAAGCTTTCTTT. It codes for CASSLAGRGEAFF.

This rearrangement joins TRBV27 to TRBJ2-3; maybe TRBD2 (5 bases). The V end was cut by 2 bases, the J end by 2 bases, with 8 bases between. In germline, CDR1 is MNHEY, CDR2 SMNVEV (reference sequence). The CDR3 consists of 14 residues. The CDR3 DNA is TGTGCCAGCAGTTTAGGAGGAACCACAGATACGCAGTATTTT. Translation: CASSLGGTTDTQYF.

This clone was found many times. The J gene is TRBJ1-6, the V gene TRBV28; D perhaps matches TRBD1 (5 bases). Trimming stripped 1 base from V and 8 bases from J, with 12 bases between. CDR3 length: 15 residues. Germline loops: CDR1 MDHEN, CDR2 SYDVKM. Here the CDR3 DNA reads TGTGCCAGCAGTTTATATGGGGGGGTGGATTCACCCCTCCACTTT. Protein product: CASSLYGGVDSPLHF.

The CDR3 protein is CASSHYSTGGGYTF. The CDR3 region has the DNA TGTGCCAGCAGCCACTACTCGACAGGGGGAGGCTACACCTTC. This chain uses TRBV11-1 with TRBJ1-2, with TRBD1 matching 9 bases. The CDR3 totals 14 residues. Unmatched junction bases numbered 9, after V lost 5 bases and J lost 8 bases. Germline V gene sequence: CDR1 SGHAT, CDR2 FQDESV (reference sequence).

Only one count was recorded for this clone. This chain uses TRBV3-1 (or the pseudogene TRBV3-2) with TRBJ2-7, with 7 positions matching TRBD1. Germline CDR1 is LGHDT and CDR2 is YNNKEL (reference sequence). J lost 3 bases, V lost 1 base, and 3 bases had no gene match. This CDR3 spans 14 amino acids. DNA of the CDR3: TGTGCCAGCAGCCAAGCGACAGGGTTCTACGAGCAGTACTTC. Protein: CASSQATGFYEQYF.

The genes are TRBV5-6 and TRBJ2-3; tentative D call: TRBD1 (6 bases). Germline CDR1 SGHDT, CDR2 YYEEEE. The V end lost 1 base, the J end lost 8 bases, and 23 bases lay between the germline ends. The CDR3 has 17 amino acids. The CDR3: CASSLIQGAGVHATQYF. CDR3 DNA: TGTGCCAGCAGCTTGATACAGGGAGCAGGGGTCCATGCTACGCAGTATTTT.

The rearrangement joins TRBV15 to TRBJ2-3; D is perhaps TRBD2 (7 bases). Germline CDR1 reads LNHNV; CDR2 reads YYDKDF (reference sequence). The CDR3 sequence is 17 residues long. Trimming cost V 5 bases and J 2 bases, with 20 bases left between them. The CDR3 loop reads CATSGYRGGLATDTQYF. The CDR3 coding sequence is TGTGCCACCAGCGGGTATAGGGGGGGGCTTGCCACAGATACGCAGTATTTT. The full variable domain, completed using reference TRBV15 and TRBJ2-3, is DAMVIQNPRYQVTQFGKPVTLSCSQTLNHNVMYWYQQKSSQAPKLLFHYYDKDFNNEADTPDNFQSRRPNTSFCFLDIRSPGLGDTAMYLCATSGYRGGLATDTQYFGPGTRLTVL.

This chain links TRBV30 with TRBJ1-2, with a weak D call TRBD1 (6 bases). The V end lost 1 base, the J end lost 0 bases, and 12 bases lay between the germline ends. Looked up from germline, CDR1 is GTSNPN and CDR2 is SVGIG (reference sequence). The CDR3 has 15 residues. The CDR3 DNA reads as TGTGCCTGGAGTGCAGGGGACCCAGCTAACTATGGCTACACCTTC. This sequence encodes CAWSAGDPANYGYTF.

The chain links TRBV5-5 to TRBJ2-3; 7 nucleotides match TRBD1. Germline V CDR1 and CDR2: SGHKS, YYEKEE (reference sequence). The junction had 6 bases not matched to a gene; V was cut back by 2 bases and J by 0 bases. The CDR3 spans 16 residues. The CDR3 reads CASSFRQGHSTDTQYF. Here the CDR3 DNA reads TGTGCCAGCAGCTTTAGACAGGGCCATAGCACAGATACGCAGTATTTT.

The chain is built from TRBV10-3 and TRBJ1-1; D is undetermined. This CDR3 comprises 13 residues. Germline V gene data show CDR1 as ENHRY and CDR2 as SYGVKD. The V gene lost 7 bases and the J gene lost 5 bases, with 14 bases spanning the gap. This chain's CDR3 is CAINKARDTEAFF. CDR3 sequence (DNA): TGTGCCATCAACAAGGCCCGGGATACTGAAGCTTTCTTT.

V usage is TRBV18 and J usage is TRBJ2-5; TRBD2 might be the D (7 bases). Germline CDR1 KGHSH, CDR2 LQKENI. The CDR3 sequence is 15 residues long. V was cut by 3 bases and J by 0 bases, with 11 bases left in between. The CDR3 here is CASSPLGGDQETQYF. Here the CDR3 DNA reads TGTGCCAGCTCACCCCTAGGGGGGGACCAAGAGACCCAGTACTTC. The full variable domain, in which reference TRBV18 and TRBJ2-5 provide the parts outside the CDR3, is NAGVMQNPRHLVRRRGQEARLRCSPMKGHSHVYWYRQLPEEGLKFMVYLQKENIIDESGMPKERFSAEFPKEGPSILRIQQVVRGDSAAYFCASSPLGGDQETQYFGPGTRLLVL.

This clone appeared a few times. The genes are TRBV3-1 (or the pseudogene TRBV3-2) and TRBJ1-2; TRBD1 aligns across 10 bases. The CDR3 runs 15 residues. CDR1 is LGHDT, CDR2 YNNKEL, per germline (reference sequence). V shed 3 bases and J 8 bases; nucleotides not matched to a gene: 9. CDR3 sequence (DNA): TGTGCCAGCAGCCAGGGTGGACAGGGGGTAAGGGGCTACACCTTC. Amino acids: CASSQGGQGVRGYTF.

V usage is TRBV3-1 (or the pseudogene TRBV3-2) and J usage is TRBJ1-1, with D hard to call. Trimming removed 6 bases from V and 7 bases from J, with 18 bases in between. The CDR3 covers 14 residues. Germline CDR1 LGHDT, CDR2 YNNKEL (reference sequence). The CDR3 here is CASSPGVGSIEAFF. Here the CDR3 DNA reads TGTGCCAGCAGTCCCGGGGTAGGGAGCATTGAAGCTTTCTTT.

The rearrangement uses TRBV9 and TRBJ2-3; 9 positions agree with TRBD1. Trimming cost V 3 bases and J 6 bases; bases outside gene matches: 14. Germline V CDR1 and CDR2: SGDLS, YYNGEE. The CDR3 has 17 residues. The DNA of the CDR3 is TGTGCCAGCAGCGAGACGACGGGACAGGGTGGTTTGGATACGCAGTATTTT. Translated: CASSETTGQGGLDTQYF.

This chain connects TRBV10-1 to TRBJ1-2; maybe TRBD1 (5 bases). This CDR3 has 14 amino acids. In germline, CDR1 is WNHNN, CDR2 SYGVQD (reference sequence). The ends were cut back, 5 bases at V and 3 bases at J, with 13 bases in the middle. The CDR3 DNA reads TGCGCCAGCAGTTCCTCCAGGGTATACTATGGCTACACCTTC. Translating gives CASSSSRVYYGYTF.

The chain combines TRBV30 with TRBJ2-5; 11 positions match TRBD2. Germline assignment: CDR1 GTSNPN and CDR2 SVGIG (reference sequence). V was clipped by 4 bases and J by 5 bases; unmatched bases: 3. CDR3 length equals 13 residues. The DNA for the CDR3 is TGTGCCTGGACTAGCGGGGGGCAGGAGACCCAGTACTTC. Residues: CAWTSGGQETQYF.

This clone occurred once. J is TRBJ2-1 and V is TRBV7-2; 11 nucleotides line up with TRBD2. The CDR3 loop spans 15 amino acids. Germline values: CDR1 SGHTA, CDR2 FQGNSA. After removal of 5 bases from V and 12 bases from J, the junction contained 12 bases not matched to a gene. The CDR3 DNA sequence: TGTGCCAGCAGCGTTAGCGGGGGGGTTGGAACCCTGCAGTTCTTC. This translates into CASSVSGGVGTLQFF.

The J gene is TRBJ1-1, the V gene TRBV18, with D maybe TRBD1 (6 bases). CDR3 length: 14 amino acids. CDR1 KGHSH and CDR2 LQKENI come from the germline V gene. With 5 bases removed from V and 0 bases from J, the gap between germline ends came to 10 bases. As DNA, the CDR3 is TGTGCCAGCTCATCGGACAGAATGAACACTGAAGCTTTCTTT. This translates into CASSSDRMNTEAFF.

The CDR3 DNA is TGTGCCAGCAGCCCTTCCGGGACAGGGGGAACAGGGGGCGATACGCAGTATTTT. Encoded protein: CASSPSGTGGTGGDTQYF. This chain connects TRBV3-1 (or the pseudogene TRBV3-2) to TRBJ2-3; 11 nucleotides align to TRBD1. CDR3 length equals 18 residues. Germline V CDR1 and CDR2: LGHDT, YNNKEL (reference sequence). V was pared by 4 bases and J by 6 bases, with 15 bases of the junction left unmatched.

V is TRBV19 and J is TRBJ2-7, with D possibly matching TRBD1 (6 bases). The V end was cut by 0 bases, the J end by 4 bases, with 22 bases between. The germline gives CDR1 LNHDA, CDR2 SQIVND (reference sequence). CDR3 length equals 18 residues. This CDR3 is CASSIDVGLGTFEYEQYF. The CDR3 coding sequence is TGTGCCAGTAGTATAGATGTGGGGCTCGGGACATTTGAATACGAGCAGTACTTC.

The CDR3 spells CASSQSGRRPTSGGKMYEQYF. CDR3 sequence (DNA): TGCGCCAGCAGTCAATCGGGCCGACGGCCGACTAGCGGGGGCAAAATGTACGAGCAGTACTTC. The rearrangement joins TRBV23-1 to TRBJ2-7; 12 bases are shared with TRBD2. TRBV23-1 is reported as an ORF; its role is uncertain. This CDR3 spans 21 amino acids. The J segment lost 4 bases and the V segment lost 0 bases, leaving 19 bases of the junction unmatched.

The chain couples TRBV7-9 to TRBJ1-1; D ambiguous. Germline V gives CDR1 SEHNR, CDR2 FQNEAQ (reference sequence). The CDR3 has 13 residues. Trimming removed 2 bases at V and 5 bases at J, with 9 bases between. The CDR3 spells CASSLQVGTEAFF. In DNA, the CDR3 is TGTGCCAGCAGCTTACAGGTTGGGACTGAAGCTTTCTTT.

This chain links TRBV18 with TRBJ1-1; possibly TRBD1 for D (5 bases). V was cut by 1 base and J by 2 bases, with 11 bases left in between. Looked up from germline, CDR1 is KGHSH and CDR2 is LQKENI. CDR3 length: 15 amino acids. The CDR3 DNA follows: TGTGCCAGCTCACCACAAAGGACAATTAACACTGAAGCTTTCTTT. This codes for CASSPQRTINTEAFF.

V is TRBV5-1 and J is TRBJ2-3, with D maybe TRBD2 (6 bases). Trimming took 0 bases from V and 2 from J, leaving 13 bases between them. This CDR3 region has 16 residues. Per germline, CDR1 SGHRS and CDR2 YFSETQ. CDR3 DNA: TGCGCCAGCAGCTTGGCCGGGGGAGCGCTCACAGATACGCAGTATTTT. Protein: CASSLAGGALTDTQYF.

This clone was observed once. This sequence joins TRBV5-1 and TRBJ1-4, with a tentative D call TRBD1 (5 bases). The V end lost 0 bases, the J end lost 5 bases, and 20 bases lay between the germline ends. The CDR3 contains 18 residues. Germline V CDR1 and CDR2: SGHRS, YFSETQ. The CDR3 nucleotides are TGCGCCAGCAGCTTGGAATTCGAAGGGATAGGGGCAAATGAAAAACTGTTTTTT. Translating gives CASSLEFEGIGANEKLFF. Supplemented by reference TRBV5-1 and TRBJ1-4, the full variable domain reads KAGVTQTPRYLIKTRGQQVTLSCSPISGHRSVSWYQQTPGQGLQFLFEYFSETQRNKGNFPGRFSGRQFSNSRSEMNVSTLELGDSALYLCASSLEFEGIGANEKLFFGSGTQLSVL.